Here is one T cell receptor beta chain with its context. Its cognate antigen is unknown. Germline V gene lookup returns CDR1 SEHNR and CDR2 FQNEAQ (reference sequence). The length of the CDR3 is 16 residues. V was cut by 1 base and J by 5 bases, with 17 bases left in between. Thawed PBMCs were FACS-sorted into unstimulated CD4+CD25+CD127- regulatory T cells, CD4+CD25- non-regulatory cells, CD4 and CD8 cells. Regulatory T cells were sorted from thawed PBMCs rested overnight at 37°C with 200 IU/ml IL-2. These data belong to a study of Tregs in tolerant kidney transplant recipients. Measured with immunoSEQ multiplex PCR; TCRdb has only the in-frame clones, and not every one. The top ten clones hold 0.7% of a sample with tens of thousands of clones, about 90% of them seen once. The study, taken as a whole, reports: Validation in larger populations is needed because few patients were studied. Biological reproducibility was not directly addressed in this study.

V usage is TRBV7-9 and J usage is TRBJ2-5; a possible D gene is TRBD2 (5 bases). The sequence derives from a human donor in good health. Sequencing was done on a sample of Tregs from blood. The CDR3 here is CASSLGSFPRVETQYF. CDR3 nucleotides: TGTGCCAGCAGCTTAGGTTCGTTTCCGAGGGTGGAGACCCAGTACTTC.